The 18 T cell receptor beta chains below come from one sample, sequenced in a study of OX40 agonist ivuxolimab in advanced cancers. Profiled with immunoSEQ multiplex PCR; TCRdb holds only in-frame clones, not every one. The sample has roughly 41,000 clones; roughly 86% are singletons. The sequenced sample was CD4+ or CD8+ T cells sorted from blood, obtained in a trial of the OX40 agonist ivuxolimab. These receptors were collected from an adult with an advanced solid tumor such as melanoma, head and neck, liver or kidney cancer.

This clone appeared a few times. The chain recombines TRBV2 with TRBJ2-2; D tentatively reads TRBD1 or TRBD2 (5 bases each). This CDR3 region has 16 residues. Per germline, CDR1 SNHLY and CDR2 FYNNEI. The V end was cut by 7 bases, the J end by 1 base, with 16 bases between. CDR3 protein: CASTGDRGWNTGELFF. DNA for the CDR3: TGTGCCAGCACTGGGGACCGAGGCTGGAACACCGGGGAGCTGTTTTTT.

This clone was seen only a few times. The rearrangement uses TRBV11-2 and TRBJ1-1; D remains ambiguous. CDR3 length: 12 residues. CDR1 SGHAT and CDR2 FQNNGV come from the germline V gene. Trimming removed 8 bases from V and 8 bases from J, with 15 bases in between. In DNA form, the CDR3 reads TGTGCCAGCGGCCGTATGGTGTCCGAAGCTTTCTTT. It is translated as CASGRMVSEAFF. Using reference TRBV11-2 and TRBJ1-1 for the parts outside the CDR3, the full variable domain is EAGVAQSPRYKIIEKRQSVAFWCNPISGHATLYWYQQILGQGPKLLIQFQNNGVVDDSQLPKDRFSAERLKGVDSTLKIQPAKLEDSAVYLCASGRMVSEAFFGQGTRLTVV.

This chain uses TRBV13 with TRBJ2-7; 8 bases match TRBD1. Looked up from germline, CDR1 is PRHDT and CDR2 is FYEKMQ (reference sequence). V lost 5 bases, J lost 3 bases, and 21 bases stayed unmatched. The CDR3 contains 19 residues. CDR3 in amino acids: CASSPQSPKGQVVGYEQYF. CDR3 nucleotide sequence: TGTGCCAGCAGCCCCCAGAGCCCCAAGGGACAGGTGGTAGGCTACGAGCAGTACTTC.

This clone was seen a handful of times. The chain has TRBV5-6 and TRBJ1-2; D gene ambiguous. With 2 bases removed from V and 2 bases from J, the gap between germline ends came to 10 bases. The CDR3 loop spans 14 amino acids. CDR1 and CDR2 from the germline V gene are SGHDT and YYEEEE. The CDR3 nucleotides are TGTGCCAGCAGCTTACGACGGAGAAACTATGGCTACACCTTC. It encodes CASSLRRRNYGYTF.

The chain uses TRBV6-6 and TRBJ1-1; TRBD1 agrees at 8 bases. J gave up 4 bases and V 5 bases, and 9 bases lay outside the gene matches. Germline loops: CDR1 MNHNY, CDR2 SVGAGI (reference sequence). This CDR3 region has 15 residues. The CDR3: CASSPRQGATTEAFF. CDR3 in DNA: TGTGCCAGCAGTCCCCGGCAGGGGGCTACCACTGAAGCTTTCTTT.

The CDR3 reads CASSLVGQGEGYTF. For the CDR3, the DNA is TGTGCCAGCAGCTTAGTTGGACAGGGGGAAGGCTACACCTTC. The rearrangement uses TRBV11-2 and TRBJ1-2; TRBD1 matches 10 bases. This CDR3 is built from 14 residues. Germline V gene sequence: CDR1 SGHAT, CDR2 FQNNGV. Trimming cost V 1 base and J 8 bases; bases outside gene matches: 4.

The chain employs TRBV5-6 and TRBJ2-7, with D perhaps given as TRBD1 or TRBD2 (5 bases each). Trimming removed 0 bases from V and 3 bases from J, with 10 bases in between. Germline CDR1 reads SGHDT; CDR2 reads YYEEEE. This CDR3 comprises 14 residues. In DNA, the CDR3 is TGTGCCAGCAGCTTGGGGGGACGGAGCTACGAGCAGTACTTC. This codes for CASSLGGRSYEQYF.

This chain uses TRBV27 with TRBJ1-1; D is unresolved. CDR3 length: 13 residues. Per the germline V gene, CDR1 is MNHEY and CDR2 is SMNVEV (reference sequence). V was pared by 0 bases and J by 4 bases, with 6 bases between. In nucleotides, the CDR3 is TGTGCCAGCAGTTTATCAGTTACCACTGAAGCTTTCTTT. Its translation is CASSLSVTTEAFF.

The chain uses TRBV4-1 and TRBJ2-7; D unclear. The CDR3 runs 15 residues. V lost 4 bases, J lost 4 bases, and 17 bases lay in between. The germline V gene has CDR1 MGHRA and CDR2 YSYEKL. DNA for the CDR3: TGCGCCAGCAGCCTAGAAGTGGGTGACGTGTACGAGCAGTACTTC. It translates to CASSLEVGDVYEQYF.

The chain couples TRBV6-5 to TRBJ1-1, with 8 positions matching TRBD1. V lost 2 bases to trimming and J lost 7 bases; unmatched junction nucleotides: 12. Germline loops: CDR1 MNHEY, CDR2 SVGAGI. This CDR3 has 16 residues. The CDR3 here is CASSYLWTGKGCEAFF. The DNA of the CDR3 is TGTGCCAGCAGTTACCTTTGGACAGGGAAAGGTTGTGAAGCTTTCTTT.

The chain recombines TRBV9 with TRBJ2-2, with D perhaps given as TRBD1 or TRBD2 (5 bases each). This CDR3 region has 16 residues. Trimming stripped 0 bases from V and 0 bases from J, with 9 bases between. CDR1 is SGDLS, CDR2 YYNGEE, per germline. CDR3 loop: CASSVDGTANTGELFF. The CDR3 DNA reads TGTGCCAGCAGCGTAGATGGGACGGCGAACACCGGGGAGCTGTTTTTT. The full variable domain, completed using reference TRBV9 and TRBJ2-2, is DSGVTQTPKHLITATGQRVTLRCSPRSGDLSVYWYQQSLDQGLQFLIQYYNGEERAKGNILERFSAQQFPDLHSELNLSSLELGDSALYFCASSVDGTANTGELFFGEGSRLTVL.

The chain joins TRBV7-7 to TRBJ2-1; the D is unclear. The CDR3 is 12 residues long. The germline CDR1 and CDR2 sequences are SSHAT and FNYEAQ (reference sequence). V was pared by 5 bases and J by 7 bases, with 9 bases between. The CDR3 protein is CASSPPLNEQFF. The CDR3 DNA follows: TGTGCCAGCAGCCCCCCTTTGAATGAGCAGTTCTTC. The full variable domain, completed using reference TRBV7-7 and TRBJ2-1, is GAGVSQSPRYKVTKRGQDVTLRCDPISSHATLYWYQQALGQGPEFLTYFNYEAQPDKSGLPSDRFSAERPEGSISTLTIQRTEQRDSAMYRCASSPPLNEQFFGPGTRLTVL.

The chain employs TRBV6-6 and TRBJ1-1, with D unresolved. From germline, CDR1 is MNHNY and CDR2 SVGAGI (reference sequence). Trimming left V 2 bases short and J 1 base short, with 11 bases between. CDR3 length: 15 amino acids. The DNA for the CDR3 is TGTGCCAGCAGTTACCCCGGGAGGGAGAACACTGAAGCTTTCTTT. It encodes CASSYPGRENTEAFF.

In this sample, this clone turned up a few times. This chain joins TRBV11-1 and TRBJ1-2; possible D gene TRBD1, 5 bases. Germline CDR1 and CDR2: SGHAT and FQDESV (reference sequence). CDR3 size: 13 residues. The V and J ends lost 4 bases and 6 bases respectively, with 12 bases between them. In nucleotides, the CDR3 is TGTGCCAGCAGCTCTCAGGGCTACGATGGCTACACCTTC. Translation: CASSSQGYDGYTF.

The chain joins TRBV11-1 to TRBJ2-7; 15 bases map to TRBD2. V lost 5 bases to trimming and J lost 4 bases; unmatched junction nucleotides: 6. CDR3 length: 16 residues. Germline V gene data show CDR1 as SGHAT and CDR2 as FQDESV (reference sequence). CDR3 loop: CASSQGLAGGFYEQYF. In DNA form, the CDR3 reads TGTGCCAGCAGCCAGGGACTAGCGGGGGGCTTTTACGAGCAGTACTTC.

This chain connects TRBV7-9 to TRBJ1-1, with D possibly being TRBD1 (5 bases). With 7 bases removed from V and 6 bases from J, the gap between germline ends came to 15 bases. The CDR3 spans 13 residues. Germline values: CDR1 SEHNR, CDR2 FQNEAQ (reference sequence). The CDR3 DNA sequence: TGTGCCAGCACCTGGGGGGAGTTCGCTGAAGCTTTCTTT. Its translation: CASTWGEFAEAFF.

V and J are TRBV2 and TRBJ1-2; 8 nucleotides line up with TRBD1. CDR1 is SNHLY and CDR2 is FYNNEI in the germline V gene. This CDR3 spans 14 amino acids. J lost 4 bases, V lost 3 bases, and 4 bases had no gene match. The CDR3 region is CASSDGQGFYGYTF. The CDR3 DNA sequence: TGTGCCAGCAGTGATGGACAGGGATTCTATGGCTACACCTTC.

This chain links TRBV4-1 with TRBJ2-3, with D perhaps matching TRBD2 (7 bases). The CDR3 contains 20 residues. Trimming shortened V by 5 bases and J by 6 bases, and 33 bases separated the two germline ends. CDR1 MGHRA and CDR2 YSYEKL come from the germline V gene. The CDR3 bases are TGCGCCAGCAGCGCCCGGGGGAGGGGGTACACGACCGGTGGAGCGGATACGCAGTATTTT. This translates into CASSARGRGYTTGGADTQYF.